This T cell receptor beta chain emerged from a study of T cells in Graves' hyperthyroidism and ophthalmopathy. Trimming took 3 bases from V and 4 from J, leaving 17 bases between them. This CDR3 spans 15 amino acids. The V gene's germline CDR1 is SQVTM and CDR2 ANQGSEA. In this sample, this clonotype turned up many times. The antigen remains unidentified. Researchers took RNA transcripts and amplified the TCR beta CDR3 regions from them. During a first-round RT-PCR of the TCR CDR3, the HTBI primer set was used. TCRdb fed the multiplex PCR reads into MiXCR, producing one record per CDR3 protein. The data show about 290,000 distinct CDR3 sequences, with roughly 13% seen just once and approximately 7.9% held by the top ten. Patients between 18 and 65 years old had hyperthyroidism, newly diagnosed and lasting under 2 months. Thyroid ultrasound and orbital computed tomography, with clinical symptoms and serum thyroxine and TRAb, informed diagnoses. Fresh peripheral blood, 9.5 to 10 ml of it, supplied the PBMCs.

Study-level points and caveats: Prediction of ophthalmopathy progression came a median approximately 6.6 months pre-onset.

Specimen: blood. The TCR was taken from a woman in her forties with Graves' hyperthyroidism. This chain joins TRBV29-1 and TRBJ2-3; weak D call: TRBD1 (6 bases). The CDR3 protein is CSVDGLLGAADTQYF. CDR3 in DNA: TGCAGCGTTGATGGTTTGTTGGGGGCCGCAGATACGCAGTATTTT.